The next 30 T cell receptor beta chains were all read from a single sample in a study of early T cells in non-severe SARS-CoV-2 infection. TCRdb reprocessed the 5' RACE reads via MiXCR and lists one record per CDR3 protein. Among about 50,000 distinct CDR3 sequences, around a tenth were seen once, and the ten largest hold over 4%. Sequencing used whole blood, obtained at baseline. The receptors originated from an adult who was a healthcare worker with PCR-confirmed SARS-CoV-2 infection or an uninfected control (not recorded which).

In its sample, this clonotype was seen a few times. The V and J genes are TRBV4-1 and TRBJ2-7; 9 nucleotides agree with TRBD1. This CDR3 is 16 amino acids long. Looked up from germline, CDR1 is MGHRA and CDR2 is YSYEKL. After removal of 2 bases from V and 5 bases from J, the junction contained 10 bases not matched to a gene. The CDR3 DNA reads as TGCGCCAGCAGCCAACACCTGGGGGACAGGGAAAACGAGCAGTACTTC. This gives the protein CASSQHLGDRENEQYF.

The genes are TRBV2 and TRBJ2-3, with D perhaps TRBD2 (6 bases). V was pared by 1 base and J by 0 bases, with 20 bases between. CDR3 size: 19 residues. CDR1 is SNHLY and CDR2 is FYNNEI in the germline V gene. DNA of the CDR3: TGTGCCAGCAGTGAAGAACTCGAGGGACTCCTCCTTAGCACAGATACGCAGTATTTT. Amino acid sequence: CASSEELEGLLLSTDTQYF. The full variable domain, completed using reference TRBV2 and TRBJ2-3, is EPEVTQTPSHQVTQMGQEVILRCVPISNHLYFYWYRQILGQKVEFLVSFYNNEISEKSEIFDDQFSVERPDGSNFTLKIRSTKLEDSAMYFCASSEELEGLLLSTDTQYFGPGTRLTVL.

This clonotype was picked up a small number of times. The chain joins TRBV11-2 to TRBJ2-7, with unresolved D. Germline V lookup: CDR1 SGHAT, CDR2 FQNNGV. The V and J ends lost 2 bases and 3 bases respectively, with 14 bases between them. The CDR3 is 15 residues long. For the CDR3, the DNA is TGTGCCAGCAGCTTAAAGGTCCAGGTTAGCTACGAGCAGTACTTC. Translation: CASSLKVQVSYEQYF.

The chain joins TRBV6-5 to TRBJ2-3; 11 bases match TRBD2. V shed 6 bases, J shed 5 bases, and the junction held 10 bases outside the gene matches. The germline V gene has CDR1 MNHEY and CDR2 SVGAGI. The CDR3 runs to 16 residues. The CDR3 spells CASRLNSGGAGDTQYF. The DNA of the CDR3 is TGTGCCAGCAGATTAAATAGCGGGGGGGCTGGAGATACGCAGTATTTT.

In its sample, this clonotype was seen many times. The V gene is TRBV5-4, the J gene TRBJ2-5; D is perhaps TRBD1 (5 bases). CDR1 is SGHNT, CDR2 YYREEE, per germline (reference sequence). Trimming took 4 bases from V and 4 from J, leaving 14 bases between them. This CDR3 has 14 amino acids. CDR3 DNA: TGTGCCAGCAGCCCTCAGGGTTTTGCAGAGACCCAGTACTTC. Translating it yields CASSPQGFAETQYF. Using reference TRBV5-4 and TRBJ2-5 for the parts outside the CDR3, the full variable domain is ETGVTQSPTHLIKTRGQQVTLRCSSQSGHNTVSWYQQALGQGPQFIFQYYREEENGRGNFPPRFSGLQFPNYSSELNVNALELDDSALYLCASSPQGFAETQYFGPGTRLLVL.

The chain is built from TRBV6-1 and TRBJ1-4; TRBD1 might be the D (5 bases). Germline CDR1 and CDR2: MNHNS and SASEGT. The CDR3 has 14 amino acids. With 7 bases removed from V and 8 bases from J, the gap between germline ends came to 17 bases. DNA for the CDR3: TGTGCCAGCATCGGCGGGGGGGGATACGAAAAACTGTTTTTT. It yields the protein CASIGGGGYEKLFF.

This clonotype was seen at least ten times. V gene TRBV9 combines with J gene TRBJ2-7, with 8 bases matching TRBD2. Germline lookup yields CDR1 SGDLS and CDR2 YYNGEE. V was clipped by 0 bases and J by 4 bases; unmatched bases: 6. The CDR3 is 15 residues long. CDR3 region: CASSVGSSGPYEQYF. The CDR3 DNA reads as TGTGCCAGCAGCGTAGGATCTAGCGGGCCATACGAGCAGTACTTC.

In this sample, this clonotype turned up a few times. The chain links TRBV11-2 to TRBJ1-3; possibly TRBD1 for D (5 bases). There are 13 residues in the CDR3. V was cut by 1 base and J by 9 bases, with 10 bases left in between. Germline CDR1 and CDR2: SGHAT and FQNNGV. The CDR3 sequence is CASSLAGTTTIYF. The CDR3 coding sequence is TGTGCCAGCAGCTTAGCAGGGACGACCACCATATATTTT.

The genes are TRBV7-9 and TRBJ2-2; TRBD2 matches at 7 bases. The germline CDR1 and CDR2 sequences are SEHNR and FQNEAQ (reference sequence). The length of the CDR3 is 15 residues. After removal of 0 bases from V and 7 bases from J, the junction contained 5 bases not matched to a gene. CDR3 region: CASSLAGGPHGELFF. For the CDR3, the DNA is TGTGCCAGCAGCTTAGCGGGAGGGCCGCACGGGGAGCTGTTTTTT.

This clonotype showed up many times. The CDR3 nucleotides are TGTGCCAGCAGCTTAGATTCGGGCCTCGCTGAAGCTTTCTTT. It codes for CASSLDSGLAEAFF. The chain is built from TRBV7-9 and TRBJ1-1, with D unresolved. The CDR3 is 14 amino acids. V was trimmed by 1 base and J by 6 bases, leaving 12 bases between them. Germline CDR1 reads SEHNR; CDR2 reads FQNEAQ (reference sequence).

This chain joins TRBV7-9 and TRBJ2-2; D ambiguous. Trimming took 5 bases from V and 7 from J, leaving 11 bases between them. The V gene's germline CDR1 is SEHNR and CDR2 FQNEAQ (reference sequence). The CDR3 contains 13 residues. The CDR3 here is CASSPPFVGELFF. The CDR3 DNA follows: TGTGCCAGCAGCCCACCGTTTGTCGGGGAGCTGTTTTTT.

In this sample, this clonotype turned up a few times. The V call is TRBV11-1, the J call TRBJ2-2; tentative D call: TRBD1 (5 bases). V shed 6 bases and J shed 2 bases, with 13 bases lying between them. The germline V gene encodes CDR1 SGHAT and CDR2 FQDESV (reference sequence). This CDR3 is built from 15 residues. The CDR3 sequence is CASSLTGDNTGELFF. CDR3 in DNA: TGTGCCAGCAGTTTAACAGGAGACAACACCGGGGAGCTGTTTTTT.

This clonotype was found a few times. This sequence joins TRBV11-2 and TRBJ2-7, with 10 bases fitting TRBD2. V lost 1 base and J lost 6; bases outside the gene matches: 9. From germline, CDR1 is SGHAT and CDR2 FQNNGV. The CDR3 is made up of 16 amino acids. CDR3 in amino acids: CASSLASGGPGREQYF. As DNA, the CDR3 is TGTGCCAGCAGCTTAGCTAGCGGGGGACCGGGTCGCGAGCAGTACTTC. The full variable domain, completed using reference TRBV11-2 and TRBJ2-7, is EAGVAQSPRYKIIEKRQSVAFWCNPISGHATLYWYQQILGQGPKLLIQFQNNGVVDDSQLPKDRFSAERLKGVDSTLKIQPAKLEDSAVYLCASSLASGGPGREQYFGPGTRLTVT.

The table lists this clonotype with many counts. This chain connects TRBV27 to TRBJ1-1; 7 positions agree with TRBD1. Germline trimming cut 2 bases from V and 0 bases from J; bases unmatched to any gene: 21. The CDR3 is 21 amino acids. Germline V CDR1 and CDR2: MNHEY, SMNVEV (reference sequence). The DNA for the CDR3 is TGTGCCAGCAGTTTACGAGGGAGGACCTTATTGGGACAGCTCATGAACACTGAAGCTTTCTTT. Translated, it gives CASSLRGRTLLGQLMNTEAFF.

V is TRBV10-3 and J is TRBJ1-1; no firm D call. The V end lost 9 bases, the J end lost 7 bases, and 12 bases lay between the germline ends. Germline V gene sequence: CDR1 ENHRY, CDR2 SYGVKD. The CDR3 totals 11 residues. CDR3 sequence reads: CAMGTTLEAFF. Written as DNA, the CDR3 is TGTGCCATGGGTACAACCCTTGAAGCTTTCTTT.

The rearrangement links TRBV30 to TRBJ2-3, with TRBD1 matching 7 bases. Per germline, CDR1 GTSNPN and CDR2 SVGIG (reference sequence). V lost 2 bases, J lost 9 bases, and 8 bases stayed unmatched. The length of the CDR3 is 13 residues. CDR3 coding DNA: TGTGCCTGGAGTCTTTATACACAGGGGACGCAGTATTTT. Protein sequence: CAWSLYTQGTQYF.

The rearrangement links TRBV20-1 to TRBJ1-2; a possible D gene is TRBD1 (6 bases). CDR3 length equals 14 residues. Germline V CDR1 and CDR2: DFQATT, SNEGSKA (reference sequence). Trimming left V 1 base short and J 2 bases short, with 11 bases between. Here the CDR3 reads CSARGRQANYGYTF. The CDR3 DNA follows: TGCAGTGCTAGAGGGCGACAGGCAAACTATGGCTACACCTTC.

This clonotype was observed a few times. V is TRBV3-1 and J is TRBJ1-1; no firm D call. The germline V gene encodes CDR1 LGHDT and CDR2 YNNKEL (reference sequence). V shed 1 base and J shed 5 bases, with 2 bases lying between them. The CDR3 covers 11 residues. This chain's CDR3 is CASSQGTEAFF. CDR3 DNA sequence: TGTGCCAGCAGCCAAGGGACTGAAGCTTTCTTT. Supplemented by reference TRBV3-1 and TRBJ1-1, the full variable domain reads DTAVSQTPKYLVTQMGNDKSIKCEQNLGHDTMYWYKQDSKKFLKIMFSYNNKELIINETVPNRFSPKSPDKAHLNLHINSLELGDSAVYFCASSQGTEAFFGQGTRLTVV.

This clonotype was seen ten or more times. The chain employs TRBV28 and TRBJ2-3; either TRBD1 or TRBD2 may fit D (6 bases each). V dropped 7 bases and J dropped 1 base, with 12 bases sitting between them. CDR1 is MDHEN, CDR2 SYDVKM, per germline. The CDR3 totals 14 residues. The CDR3 loop is CASTPGGGTDTQYF. For the CDR3, the DNA is TGTGCCAGCACCCCCGGGGGCGGCACAGATACGCAGTATTTT.

The rearrangement uses TRBV28 and TRBJ2-7, with 9 bases aligning to TRBD2. The CDR3 length is 15 residues. V lost 3 bases to trimming and J lost 6 bases; unmatched junction nucleotides: 9. Germline V gives CDR1 MDHEN, CDR2 SYDVKM. CDR3 nucleotides: TGTGCCAGCAGTTTGGGGGGAGCGGGAGGCAGCGAGCAGTACTTC. This sequence encodes CASSLGGAGGSEQYF. The whole variable domain, remainder taken from reference TRBV28 and TRBJ2-7, is DVKVTQSSRYLVKRTGEKVFLECVQDMDHENMFWYRQDPGLGLRLIYFSYDVKMKEKGDIPEGYSVSREKKERFSLILESASTNQTSMYLCASSLGGAGGSEQYFGPGTRLTVT.

As DNA, the CDR3 is TGCAGTGCTAGAGATTCTCTCGGGACCTACTACGAGCAGTACTTC. It is translated as CSARDSLGTYYEQYF. The chain uses TRBV20-1 and TRBJ2-7; tentatively, D is TRBD1 or TRBD2 (5 bases each). This CDR3 has 15 residues. Germline V gene sequence: CDR1 DFQATT, CDR2 SNEGSKA (reference sequence). Trimming stripped 0 bases from V and 3 bases from J, with 15 bases between.

The V and J genes are TRBV18 and TRBJ2-5; perhaps TRBD1 as D (5 bases). CDR3 length equals 14 residues. Trimming stripped 3 bases from V and 3 bases from J, with 11 bases between. The germline V gene has CDR1 KGHSH and CDR2 LQKENI. CDR3 residues: CASSPRGAEETQYF. CDR3 DNA sequence: TGTGCCAGCTCACCCCGTGGGGCAGAAGAGACCCAGTACTTC.

This clonotype has a count of ten or more. The J gene is TRBJ1-2, the V gene TRBV4-1; D gene unclear. This CDR3 spans 17 amino acids. V lost 4 bases, J lost 7 bases, and 25 bases lay in between. From germline, CDR1 is MGHRA and CDR2 YSYEKL. CDR3 amino acids: CASSPEEGSVDIRGYTF. The CDR3 DNA reads TGCGCCAGCAGCCCAGAGGAGGGTAGTGTGGATATTCGTGGCTACACCTTC.

This clonotype was seen a handful of times. V usage is TRBV7-6 and J usage is TRBJ2-1; D gene unclear. This CDR3 contains 13 residues. V dropped 1 base and J dropped 7 bases, with 8 bases sitting between them. Per the germline V gene, CDR1 is SGHVS and CDR2 is FNYEAQ. CDR3 nucleotide sequence: TGTGCCAGCAGCTTAGGACAAGTTAATGAGCAGTTCTTC. Amino acids: CASSLGQVNEQFF.

The chain couples TRBV5-4 to TRBJ1-1, with D unresolved. Looked up from germline, CDR1 is SGHNT and CDR2 is YYREEE (reference sequence). With 4 bases removed from V and 0 bases from J, the gap between germline ends came to 13 bases. CDR3 length: 15 amino acids. CDR3 protein: CASSDGRNLNTEAFF. For the CDR3, the DNA is TGTGCCAGCAGCGACGGACGGAACCTGAACACTGAAGCTTTCTTT.

The V gene is TRBV27, the J gene TRBJ1-5; TRBD1 agrees at 7 bases. Germline CDR1 MNHEY, CDR2 SMNVEV (reference sequence). The trim removed 3 bases at V and 4 bases at J, leaving 9 bases unmatched. CDR3 length: 16 residues. CDR3 in DNA: TGTGCCAGCAGTTTGATATCAGGGGGTGGTAATCAGCCCCAGCATTTT. Translation: CASSLISGGGNQPQHF.

The chain is built from TRBV7-3 and TRBJ2-1; D not resolved. Per germline, CDR1 SGHTA and CDR2 FQGTGA. The CDR3 has 13 residues. V lost 2 bases, J lost 9 bases, and 11 bases lay in between. The CDR3 nucleotides are TGTGCCAGCAGCTTAGGCGTGCGTCGTGAGCAGTTCTTC. It specifies CASSLGVRREQFF.

This clonotype was counted at least ten times. The J gene is TRBJ2-5, the V gene TRBV5-4; 7 bases align to TRBD1. Germline V gene data show CDR1 as SGHNT and CDR2 as YYREEE (reference sequence). Trimming removed 4 bases from V and 4 bases from J; junction bases left unmatched: 7. The CDR3 length is 14 residues. The CDR3 reads CASSPDRNLETQYF. CDR3 nucleotide sequence: TGTGCCAGCAGCCCGGACAGGAACTTAGAGACCCAGTACTTC.

Ten or more counts support this clonotype. V and J are TRBV29-1 and TRBJ2-7, with D tentatively TRBD2 (5 bases). The CDR3 spans 11 residues. CDR1 SQVTM and CDR2 ANQGSEA come from the germline V gene. V was shortened by 6 bases and J by 6 bases, with 12 bases between the two germline ends. The DNA of the CDR3 is TGCAGCGTAGGAGACTATACCGAGCAGTACTTC. Protein: CSVGDYTEQYF.

This clonotype has ten or more counts. The rearrangement links TRBV20-1 to TRBJ2-5; D possibly matches TRBD1 or TRBD2 (5 bases each). The ends were cut back, 1 base at V and 9 bases at J, with 18 bases in the middle. Germline CDR1 DFQATT, CDR2 SNEGSKA (reference sequence). The CDR3 is 14 residues long. CDR3 bases: TGCAGTGCTAGAGTTGGGGGTCAGACCTCGGCCCAGTACTTC. Protein sequence: CSARVGGQTSAQYF.